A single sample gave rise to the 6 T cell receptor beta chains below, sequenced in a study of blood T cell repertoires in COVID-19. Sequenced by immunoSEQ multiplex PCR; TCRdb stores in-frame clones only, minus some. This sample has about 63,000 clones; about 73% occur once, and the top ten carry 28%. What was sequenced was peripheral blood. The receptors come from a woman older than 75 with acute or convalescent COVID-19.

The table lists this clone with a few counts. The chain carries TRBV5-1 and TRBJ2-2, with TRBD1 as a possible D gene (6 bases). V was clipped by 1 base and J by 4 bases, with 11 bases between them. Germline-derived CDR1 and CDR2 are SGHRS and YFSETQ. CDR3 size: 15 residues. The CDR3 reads CASSLTGLGTGELFF. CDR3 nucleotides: TGCGCCAGCAGCTTGACAGGGCTGGGCACCGGGGAGCTGTTTTTT.

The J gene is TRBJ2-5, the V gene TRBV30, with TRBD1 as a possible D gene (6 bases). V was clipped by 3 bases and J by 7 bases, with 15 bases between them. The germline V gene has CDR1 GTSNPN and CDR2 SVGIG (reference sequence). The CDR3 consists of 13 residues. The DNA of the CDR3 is TGTGCCTGGAGCGTACAGGGTAGTGGGACCCAGTACTTC. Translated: CAWSVQGSGTQYF.

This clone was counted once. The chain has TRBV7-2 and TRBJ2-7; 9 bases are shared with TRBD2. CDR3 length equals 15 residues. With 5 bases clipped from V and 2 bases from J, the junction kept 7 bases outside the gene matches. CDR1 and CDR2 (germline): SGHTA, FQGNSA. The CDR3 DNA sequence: TGTGCCAGCAGCCCCGGACTAGCGCTCGCCTACGAGCAGTACTTC. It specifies CASSPGLALAYEQYF.

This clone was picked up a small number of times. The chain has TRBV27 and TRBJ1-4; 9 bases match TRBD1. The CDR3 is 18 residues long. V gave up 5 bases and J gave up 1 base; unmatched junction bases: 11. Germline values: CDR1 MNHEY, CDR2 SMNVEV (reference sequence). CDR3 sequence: CASSPGQGRFGTNEKLFF. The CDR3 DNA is TGTGCCAGCAGTCCAGGACAGGGGAGGTTTGGAACTAATGAAAAACTGTTTTTT.

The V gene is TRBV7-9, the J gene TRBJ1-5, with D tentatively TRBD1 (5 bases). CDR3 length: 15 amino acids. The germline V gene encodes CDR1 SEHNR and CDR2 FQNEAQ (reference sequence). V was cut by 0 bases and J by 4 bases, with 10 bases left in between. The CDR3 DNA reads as TGTGCCAGCAGCTTAGCGCTAGGGGCGAATCAGCCCCAGCATTTT. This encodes CASSLALGANQPQHF.

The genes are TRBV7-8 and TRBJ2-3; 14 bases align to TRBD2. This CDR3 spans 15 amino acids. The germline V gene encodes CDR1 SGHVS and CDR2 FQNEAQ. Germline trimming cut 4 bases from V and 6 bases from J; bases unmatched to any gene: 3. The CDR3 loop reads CASSSGLAGADTQYF. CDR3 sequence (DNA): TGTGCCAGCAGCTCGGGACTAGCGGGAGCCGATACGCAGTATTTT.